Shown below are 13 T cell receptor beta chains from a single sample sequenced in a study of shared clonotypes between healthy human individuals. The repertoire was sequenced with immunoSEQ multiplex PCR; TCRdb's copy has only in-frame clones and lacks some. The data contain 2 million to 3 million clones, approximately 93% of them singletons. Sequencing was done on a sample of naive CD4+ T cells from PBMCs. The sample's subset: CD45RA+ positively selected. The receptors shown here come from a young man in good health. Some clones in this sample may be carry-over from other donors' samples.

The CDR3 sequence is CASSYNKENRRQNTEAFF. For the CDR3, the DNA is TGTGCCAGCAGTTATAATAAGGAGAATAGAAGGCAGAACACTGAAGCTTTCTTT. The V call is TRBV5-6, the J call TRBJ1-1; no firm D call. In germline, CDR1 is SGHDT, CDR2 YYEEEE. The CDR3 sequence is 18 residues long. V lost 5 bases to trimming and J lost 1 base, with 24 bases between them. The variable domain in full, with the rest retrieved from reference TRBV5-6 and TRBJ1-1, is DAGVTQSPTHLIKTRGQQVTLRCSPKSGHDTVSWYQQALGQGPQFIFQYYEEEERQRGNFPDRFSGHQFPNYSSELNVNALLLGDSALYLCASSYNKENRRQNTEAFFGQGTRLTVV.

This clone was observed once. This chain joins TRBV28 and TRBJ2-1, with a tentative D call TRBD2 (6 bases). CDR1 MDHEN and CDR2 SYDVKM come from the germline V gene. V lost 6 bases, J lost 8 bases, and 8 bases lay in between. The length of the CDR3 is 11 residues. The CDR3 here is CASRGGHEQFF. CDR3 DNA: TGTGCCAGCAGAGGAGGGCATGAGCAGTTCTTC.

The chain couples TRBV7-9 to TRBJ1-5; the D is unclear. From germline, CDR1 is SEHNR and CDR2 FQNEAQ (reference sequence). The CDR3 covers 14 residues. With 2 bases removed from V and 1 base from J, the gap between germline ends came to 6 bases. The CDR3 is CASSLTPSNQPQHF. The CDR3 nucleotides read TGTGCCAGCAGCTTAACTCCGAGCAATCAGCCCCAGCATTTT.

The CDR3 sequence is CASSLWTGLFMQGVYNEQFF. CDR3 in DNA: TGTGCCAGCAGTTTGTGGACAGGGCTCTTTATGCAAGGGGTTTACAATGAGCAGTTCTTC. V and J are TRBV28 and TRBJ2-1, with TRBD1 matching 8 bases. With 3 bases clipped from V and 4 bases from J, the junction kept 20 bases outside the gene matches. The CDR3 has 20 residues. Germline V gives CDR1 MDHEN, CDR2 SYDVKM.

The chain employs TRBV7-3 and TRBJ2-2; 8 nucleotides agree with TRBD2. Germline CDR1 reads SGHTA; CDR2 reads FQGTGA. Trimming took 4 bases from V and 0 from J; bases not matched to a gene: 4. The CDR3 is 16 amino acids. CDR3 residues: CASSSLAGTNTGELFF. The CDR3 DNA follows: TGTGCCAGCAGCTCGTTAGCGGGAACGAACACCGGGGAGCTGTTTTTT. Combining the CDR3 with reference TRBV7-3 and TRBJ2-2 gives the whole variable domain GAGVSQTPSNKVTEKGKYVELRCDPISGHTALYWYRQSLGQGPEFLIYFQGTGAADDSGLPNDRFFAVRPEGSVSTLKIQRTERGDSAVYLCASSSLAGTNTGELFFGEGSRLTVL.

Points on this clone: In the same sample, other DNA sequences code for this CDR3. V and J are TRBV5-1 and TRBJ1-1; D is unclear. The CDR3 runs to 14 residues. From germline, CDR1 is SGHRS and CDR2 YFSETQ. Trimming left V 4 bases short and J 1 base short, with 11 bases between. CDR3: CASSPLTGNTEAFF. In DNA form, the CDR3 reads TGCGCCAGCAGCCCCTTGACCGGGAACACTGAAGCTTTCTTT.

The genes are TRBV28 and TRBJ2-1; the match to TRBD2 covers 10 bases. V trimming: 4 bases; J trimming: 0 bases; junction bases outside the gene matches: 9. CDR3 length: 18 residues. Germline assignment: CDR1 MDHEN and CDR2 SYDVKM. The CDR3 DNA reads TGTGCCAGCAGTTCAGCTAGCGGGAGAGGGGGCTCCTACAATGAGCAGTTCTTC. Its protein product is CASSSASGRGGSYNEQFF. The full variable domain, with the rest looked up from reference TRBV28 and TRBJ2-1, is DVKVTQSSRYLVKRTGEKVFLECVQDMDHENMFWYRQDPGLGLRLIYFSYDVKMKEKGDIPEGYSVSREKKERFSLILESASTNQTSMYLCASSSASGRGGSYNEQFFGPGTRLTVL.

This clone is a singleton in its sample. The rearrangement uses TRBV2 and TRBJ1-2, with D perhaps TRBD1 (5 bases). Between the trimmed V and J ends, which lost 3 bases and 8 bases, there was a span of 13 bases. Germline assignment: CDR1 SNHLY and CDR2 FYNNEI. This CDR3 comprises 13 residues. CDR3 in DNA: TGTGCCAGCAGTGAGGTGATTGGGGACGGCTACACCTTC. This sequence encodes CASSEVIGDGYTF.

This chain connects TRBV6-6 to TRBJ2-7; 7 bases match TRBD1. V trimming: 5 bases; J trimming: 2 bases; junction bases outside the gene matches: 6. Germline assignment: CDR1 MNHNY and CDR2 SVGAGI (reference sequence). The CDR3 spans 14 residues. The CDR3 protein is CASSIQGMTYEQYF. The CDR3 nucleotides read TGTGCCAGCAGTATACAGGGGATGACCTACGAGCAGTACTTC.

This chain uses TRBV29-1 with TRBJ1-1; D uncertain. Trimming pared 1 base from V and 5 bases from J, leaving 5 bases between. This CDR3 is built from 11 residues. Germline CDR1 SQVTM, CDR2 ANQGSEA. CDR3 sequence reads: CSVEGGTEAFF. CDR3 sequence (DNA): TGCAGCGTTGAAGGGGGAACTGAAGCTTTCTTT.

This rearrangement joins TRBV6-5 to TRBJ1-1; D is unclear. Trimming took 0 bases from V and 1 from J, leaving 9 bases between them. Germline V gene lookup returns CDR1 MNHEY and CDR2 SVGAGI. The CDR3 runs 15 residues. CDR3 nucleotide sequence: TGTGCCAGCAGTTACTCGCGGTTTAGGAACACTGAAGCTTTCTTT. This sequence encodes CASSYSRFRNTEAFF.

Only a few counts were recorded for this clone. Other nucleotide sequences from this sample produce the same CDR3. The rearrangement uses TRBV7-3 and TRBJ2-1, with TRBD2 identical over 8 bases. The V gene end was trimmed by 3 bases and the J gene end by 9 bases; junction bases not matched to a gene: 7. The CDR3 spans 14 residues. Germline V gene lookup returns CDR1 SGHTA and CDR2 FQGTGA. The CDR3 is CASSLGTSNSEQFF. CDR3 sequence (DNA): TGTGCCAGCAGCTTGGGGACTAGTAACTCTGAGCAGTTCTTC.

The rearrangement joins TRBV5-1 to TRBJ1-4; TRBD1 is a possible D gene (5 bases). Germline loops: CDR1 SGHRS, CDR2 YFSETQ. With 5 bases removed from V and 5 bases from J, the gap between germline ends came to 16 bases. This CDR3 has 15 amino acids. CDR3 in DNA: TGCGCCAGCAGTCAGACCGGGACGGGGAATGAAAAACTGTTTTTT. As protein: CASSQTGTGNEKLFF. Full variable domain (rest looked up from reference TRBV5-1 and TRBJ1-4): KAGVTQTPRYLIKTRGQQVTLSCSPISGHRSVSWYQQTPGQGLQFLFEYFSETQRNKGNFPGRFSGRQFSNSRSEMNVSTLELGDSALYLCASSQTGTGNEKLFFGSGTQLSVL.